Each of the 7 T cell receptor beta chains below was sequenced from the same sample in a study of blood T cell repertoires in COVID-19. Assay: immunoSEQ multiplex PCR; the TCRdb copy retains only in-frame clones and omits some. The sample holds fewer than 150,000 clones, around 87% seen once. The sample was peripheral blood. These receptors were obtained from a woman in her sixties or seventies with acute or convalescent COVID-19.

The CDR3 loop reads CASSWTGGETQYF. The CDR3 region has the DNA TGCGCCAGCAGCTGGACAGGAGGAGAGACCCAGTACTTC. V gene TRBV5-1 combines with J gene TRBJ2-5; 7 bases map to TRBD1. The length of the CDR3 is 13 residues. The V gene end was trimmed by 3 bases and the J gene end by 4 bases; junction bases not matched to a gene: 3. Germline CDR1 SGHRS, CDR2 YFSETQ.

The V call is TRBV5-1, the J call TRBJ2-7, with 7 bases matching TRBD1. Germline V gene lookup returns CDR1 SGHRS and CDR2 YFSETQ. This CDR3 has 15 amino acids. The V segment lost 4 bases and the J segment 5 bases; nucleotides outside the gene matches: 12. CDR3 DNA: TGCGCCAGCAGCCCTACGACAGGGTCGGGCCACGAGCAGTACGTC. Its protein is CASSPTTGSGHEQYV.

This chain uses TRBV3-1 (or the pseudogene TRBV3-2) with TRBJ2-2; the match to TRBD2 covers 7 bases. Germline values: CDR1 LGHDT, CDR2 YNNKEL (reference sequence). The J segment lost 6 bases and the V segment lost 4 bases, leaving 11 bases of the junction unmatched. This CDR3 comprises 16 residues. CDR3 coding DNA: TGTGCCAGCAGCCCCTTGACAGCGGGAAAGTCCGGGGAGCTGTTTTTT. This translates into CASSPLTAGKSGELFF.

The chain uses TRBV19 and TRBJ1-5; D ambiguous. The CDR3 runs 15 residues. The V end was cut by 8 bases, the J end by 8 bases, with 22 bases between. Germline CDR1 and CDR2: LNHDA and SQIVND (reference sequence). CDR3 DNA sequence: TGTGCCAGTGCCCCAGGAGGAGGCCCGAATGAGCCCCAGCATTTT. Its protein product is CASAPGGGPNEPQHF.

This clone occurred a few times. The chain combines TRBV3-1 (or the pseudogene TRBV3-2) with TRBJ2-5; D remains ambiguous. The germline V gene has CDR1 LGHDT and CDR2 YNNKEL (reference sequence). This CDR3 contains 12 residues. V lost 4 bases, J lost 4 bases, and 7 bases lay in between. The CDR3 coding sequence is TGTGCCAGCAGCCTCAGTGGAGAGACCCAGTACTTC. Translating it yields CASSLSGETQYF.

This sequence joins TRBV2 and TRBJ2-7; 10 positions agree with TRBD2. The CDR3 is 15 amino acids. J lost 6 bases, V lost 2 bases, and 7 bases had no gene match. CDR1 SNHLY and CDR2 FYNNEI come from the germline V gene. The CDR3 sequence is CASSELAGDWGEQYF. CDR3 sequence (DNA): TGTGCCAGCAGTGAACTAGCGGGAGATTGGGGCGAGCAGTACTTC.

This rearrangement joins TRBV18 to TRBJ2-1; 12 bases align to TRBD2. CDR1 is KGHSH, CDR2 LQKENI, per germline. J lost 7 bases, V lost 0 bases, and 16 bases had no gene match. This CDR3 has 20 residues. CDR3 in DNA: TGTGCCAGCTCACCACCAAGGACAGGGCTGACTAGCGGGAGTGGGAATGAGCAGTTCTTC. It specifies CASSPPRTGLTSGSGNEQFF.